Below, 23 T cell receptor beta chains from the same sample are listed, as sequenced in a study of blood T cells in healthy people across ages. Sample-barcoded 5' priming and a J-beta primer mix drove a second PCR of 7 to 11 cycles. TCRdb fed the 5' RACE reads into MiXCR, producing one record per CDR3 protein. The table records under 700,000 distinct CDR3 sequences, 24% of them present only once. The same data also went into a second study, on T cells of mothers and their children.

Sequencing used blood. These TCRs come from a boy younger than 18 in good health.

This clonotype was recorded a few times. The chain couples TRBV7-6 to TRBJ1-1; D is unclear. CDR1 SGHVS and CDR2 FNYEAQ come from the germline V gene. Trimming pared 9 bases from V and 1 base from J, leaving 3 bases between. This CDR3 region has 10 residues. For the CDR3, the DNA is TGTGCCAGGACGAACACTGAAGCTTTCTTT. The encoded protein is CARTNTEAFF.

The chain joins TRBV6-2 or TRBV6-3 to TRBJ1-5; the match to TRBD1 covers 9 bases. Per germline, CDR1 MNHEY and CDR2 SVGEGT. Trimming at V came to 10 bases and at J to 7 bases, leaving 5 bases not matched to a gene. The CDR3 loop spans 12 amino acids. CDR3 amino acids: CAIGQGWQPQHF. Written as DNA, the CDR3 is TGTGCCATCGGACAGGGGTGGCAGCCCCAGCATTTT.

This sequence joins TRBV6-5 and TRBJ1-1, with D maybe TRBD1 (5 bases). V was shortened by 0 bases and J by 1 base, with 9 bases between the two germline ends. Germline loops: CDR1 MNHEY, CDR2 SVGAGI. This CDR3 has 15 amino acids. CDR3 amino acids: CASSYSAGPNTEAFF. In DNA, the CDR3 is TGTGCCAGCAGTTACTCGGCGGGACCGAACACTGAAGCTTTCTTT.

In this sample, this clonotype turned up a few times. In DNA, the CDR3 is TGTGCCACCAGTGATGGTGAATCCGGAGCTCTAGCGAGTAGCGAGCAGTACTTC. Protein: CATSDGESGALASSEQYF. The chain carries TRBV24-1 and TRBJ2-5; possible D gene TRBD2, 6 bases. With the DNA end fitting TRBJ2-7 better, the J assignment may be wrong. The CDR3 totals 18 residues. Germline-derived CDR1 and CDR2 are KGHDR and SFDVKD.

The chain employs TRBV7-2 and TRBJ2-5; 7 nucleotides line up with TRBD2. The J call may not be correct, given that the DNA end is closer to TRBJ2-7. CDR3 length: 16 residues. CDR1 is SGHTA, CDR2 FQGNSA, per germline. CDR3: CASSFLAGVYSYEQYF. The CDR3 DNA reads TGTGCCAGCAGCTTCTTGGCGGGGGTTTACTCCTACGAGCAGTACTTC.

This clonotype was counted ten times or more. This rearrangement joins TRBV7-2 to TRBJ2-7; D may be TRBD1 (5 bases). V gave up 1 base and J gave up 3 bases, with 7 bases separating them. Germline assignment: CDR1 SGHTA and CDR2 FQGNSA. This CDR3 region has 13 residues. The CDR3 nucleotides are TGTGCCAGCAGCTTAGGGACAAACTACGAGCAGTACTTC. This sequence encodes CASSLGTNYEQYF. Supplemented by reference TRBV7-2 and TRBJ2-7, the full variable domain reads GAGVSQSPSNKVTEKGKDVELRCDPISGHTALYWYRQSLGQGLEFLIYFQGNSAPDKSGLPSDRFSAERTGGSVSTLTIQRTQQEDSAVYLCASSLGTNYEQYFGPGTRLTVT.

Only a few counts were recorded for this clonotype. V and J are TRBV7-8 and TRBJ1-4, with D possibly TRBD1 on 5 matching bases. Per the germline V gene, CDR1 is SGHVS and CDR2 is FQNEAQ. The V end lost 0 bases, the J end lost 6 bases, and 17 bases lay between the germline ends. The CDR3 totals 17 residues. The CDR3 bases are TGTGCCAGCAGCTTAGCGCCCGCTGGGGCGGGGGATGAAAAACTGTTTTTT. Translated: CASSLAPAGAGDEKLFF. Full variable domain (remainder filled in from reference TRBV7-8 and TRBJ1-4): GAGVSQSPRYKVAKRGQDVALRCDPISGHVSLFWYQQALGQGPEFLTYFQNEAQLDKSGLPSDRFFAERPEGSVSTLKIQRTQQEDSAVYLCASSLAPAGAGDEKLFFGSGTQLSVL.

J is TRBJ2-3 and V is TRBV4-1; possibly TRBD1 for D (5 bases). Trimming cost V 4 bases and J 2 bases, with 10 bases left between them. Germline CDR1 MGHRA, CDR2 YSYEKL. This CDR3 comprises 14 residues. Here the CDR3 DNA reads TGCGCCAGCAGCCCTACAGGATACACAGATACGCAGTATTTT. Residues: CASSPTGYTDTQYF.

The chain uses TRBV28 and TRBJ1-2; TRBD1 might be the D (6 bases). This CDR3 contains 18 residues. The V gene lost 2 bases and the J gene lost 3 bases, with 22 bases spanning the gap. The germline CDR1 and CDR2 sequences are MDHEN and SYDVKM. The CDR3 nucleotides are TGTGCCAGCAGTTTACGCCCTCGGGGGGCCAGGGTTCACTATGGCTACACCTTC. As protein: CASSLRPRGARVHYGYTF.

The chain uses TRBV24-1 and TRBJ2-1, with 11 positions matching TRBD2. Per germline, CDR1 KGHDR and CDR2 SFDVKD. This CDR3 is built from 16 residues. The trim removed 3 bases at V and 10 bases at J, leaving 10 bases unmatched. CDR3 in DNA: TGTGCCACCAGTGATAAGTTTGGACTAGCGGGCCAGGAGCAGTTCTTC. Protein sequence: CATSDKFGLAGQEQFF.

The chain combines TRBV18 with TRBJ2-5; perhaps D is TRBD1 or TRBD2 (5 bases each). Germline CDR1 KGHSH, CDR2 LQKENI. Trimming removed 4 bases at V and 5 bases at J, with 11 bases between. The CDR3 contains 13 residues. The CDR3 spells CASSRDGPETQYF. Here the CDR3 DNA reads TGTGCCAGCTCACGGGACGGGCCGGAGACCCAGTACTTC.

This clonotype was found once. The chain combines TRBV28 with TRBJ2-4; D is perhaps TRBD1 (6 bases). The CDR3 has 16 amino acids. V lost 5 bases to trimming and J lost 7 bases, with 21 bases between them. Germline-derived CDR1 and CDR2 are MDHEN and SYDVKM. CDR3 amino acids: CASSPQLTGSTNIQYF. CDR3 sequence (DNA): TGTGCCAGCAGTCCCCAACTGACAGGATCAACCAACATTCAGTACTTC.

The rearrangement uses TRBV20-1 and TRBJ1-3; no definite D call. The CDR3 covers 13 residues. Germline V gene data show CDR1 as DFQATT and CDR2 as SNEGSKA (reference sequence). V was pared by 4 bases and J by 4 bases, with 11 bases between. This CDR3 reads CSATTWEGNTIYF. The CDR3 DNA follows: TGCAGTGCTACCACTTGGGAGGGAAACACCATATATTTT.

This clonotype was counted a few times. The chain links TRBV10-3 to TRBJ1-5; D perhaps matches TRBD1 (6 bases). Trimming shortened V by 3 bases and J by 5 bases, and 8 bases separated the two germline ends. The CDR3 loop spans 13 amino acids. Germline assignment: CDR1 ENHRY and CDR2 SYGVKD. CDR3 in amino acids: CAISEKGDQPQHF. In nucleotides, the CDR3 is TGTGCCATCAGTGAAAAGGGGGATCAGCCCCAGCATTTT.

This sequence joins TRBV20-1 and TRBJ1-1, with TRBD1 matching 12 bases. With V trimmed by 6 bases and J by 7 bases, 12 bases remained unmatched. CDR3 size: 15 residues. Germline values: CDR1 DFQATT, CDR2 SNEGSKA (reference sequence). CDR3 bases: TGCAGTGCACCAAGAGGGACAGGGGGCGAAAGTGAAGCTTTCTTT. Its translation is CSAPRGTGGESEAFF.

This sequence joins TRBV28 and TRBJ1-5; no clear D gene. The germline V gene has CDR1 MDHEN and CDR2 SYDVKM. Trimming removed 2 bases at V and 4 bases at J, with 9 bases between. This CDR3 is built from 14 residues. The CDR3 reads CASSLRVGNQPQHF. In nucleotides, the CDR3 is TGTGCCAGCAGTTTAAGGGTCGGGAATCAGCCCCAGCATTTT. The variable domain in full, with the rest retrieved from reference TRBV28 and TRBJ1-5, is DVKVTQSSRYLVKRTGEKVFLECVQDMDHENMFWYRQDPGLGLRLIYFSYDVKMKEKGDIPEGYSVSREKKERFSLILESASTNQTSMYLCASSLRVGNQPQHFGDGTRLSIL.

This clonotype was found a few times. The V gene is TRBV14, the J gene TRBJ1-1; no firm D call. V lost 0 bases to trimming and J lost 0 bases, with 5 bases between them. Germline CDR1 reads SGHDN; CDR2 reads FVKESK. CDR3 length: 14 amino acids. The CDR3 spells CASSQDLVNTEAFF. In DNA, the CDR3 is TGTGCCAGCAGCCAAGATTTGGTGAACACTGAAGCTTTCTTT.

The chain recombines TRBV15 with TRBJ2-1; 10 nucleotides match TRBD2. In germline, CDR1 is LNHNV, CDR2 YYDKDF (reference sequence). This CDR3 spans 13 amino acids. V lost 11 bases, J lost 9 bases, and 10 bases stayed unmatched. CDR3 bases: TGTGCCTCACAAGCGGGGGGGCAGCGTGAGCAGTTCTTC. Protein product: CASQAGGQREQFF.

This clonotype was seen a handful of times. The chain's CDR3 is CASRAGKGGQPQHF. CDR3 DNA: TGTGCCAGCAGGGCCGGGAAAGGAGGGCAGCCCCAGCATTTT. The chain uses TRBV6-5 and TRBJ1-5; D call uncertain. The CDR3 has 14 residues. The germline CDR1 and CDR2 sequences are MNHEY and SVGAGI. Trimming pared 6 bases from V and 7 bases from J, leaving 16 bases between.

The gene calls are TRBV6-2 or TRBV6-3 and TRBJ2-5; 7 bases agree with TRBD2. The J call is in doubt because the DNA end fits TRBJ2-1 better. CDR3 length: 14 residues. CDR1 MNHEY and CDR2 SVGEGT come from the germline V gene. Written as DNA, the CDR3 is TGTGCCAGCAGTTACTCTGGGGGGGGGTATGAGCAGTTCTTC. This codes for CASSYSGGGYEQFF.

CDR3 DNA: TGCAGTGCTAGAGGTCCTAGCGACGAGACCCAGTACTTC. It specifies CSARGPSDETQYF. The chain joins TRBV20-1 to TRBJ2-1, with D possibly TRBD2 on 6 matching bases. The end of the DNA fits TRBJ2-5 better, so the J call may be wrong. The CDR3 has 13 amino acids. Germline-derived CDR1 and CDR2 are DFQATT and SNEGSKA (reference sequence).

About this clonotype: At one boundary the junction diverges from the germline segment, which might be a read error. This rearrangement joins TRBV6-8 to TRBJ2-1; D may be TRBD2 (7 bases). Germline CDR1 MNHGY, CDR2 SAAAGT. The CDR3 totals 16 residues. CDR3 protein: CASSVPSGRGDNERFF. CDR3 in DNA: TGTGCCAGCAGTGTCCCTTCGGGGAGGGGGGACAATGAGCGGTTCTTC.

Here the CDR3 reads CASTPGGGYEQFF. The CDR3 DNA follows: TGTGCCAGCACCCCTGGCGGGGGCTATGAGCAGTTCTTC. V usage is TRBV6-5 and J usage is TRBJ2-1, with D possibly being TRBD2 (7 bases). V lost 7 bases to trimming and J lost 8 bases, with 15 bases between them. Germline V gives CDR1 MNHEY, CDR2 SVGAGI. The CDR3 has 13 residues.